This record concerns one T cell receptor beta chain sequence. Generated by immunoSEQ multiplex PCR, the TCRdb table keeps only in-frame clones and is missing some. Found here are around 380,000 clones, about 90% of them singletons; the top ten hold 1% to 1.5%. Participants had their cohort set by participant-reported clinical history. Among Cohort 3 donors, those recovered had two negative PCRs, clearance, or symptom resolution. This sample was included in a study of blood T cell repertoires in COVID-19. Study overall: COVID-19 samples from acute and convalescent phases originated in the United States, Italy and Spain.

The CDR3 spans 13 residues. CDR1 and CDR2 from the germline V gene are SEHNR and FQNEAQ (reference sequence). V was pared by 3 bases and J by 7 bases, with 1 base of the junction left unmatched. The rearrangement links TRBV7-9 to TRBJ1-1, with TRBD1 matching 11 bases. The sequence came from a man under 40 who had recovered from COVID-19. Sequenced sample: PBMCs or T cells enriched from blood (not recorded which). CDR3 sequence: CASSLGQGGEAFF. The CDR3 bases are TGTGCCAGCAGCTTGGGACAGGGGGGTGAAGCTTTCTTT. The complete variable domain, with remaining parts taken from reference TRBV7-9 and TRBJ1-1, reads DTGVSQNPRHKITKRGQNVTFRCDPISEHNRLYWYRQTLGQGPEFLTYFQNEAQLEKSRLLSDRFSAERPKGSFSTLEIQRTEQGDSAMYLCASSLGQGGEAFFGQGTRLTVV.